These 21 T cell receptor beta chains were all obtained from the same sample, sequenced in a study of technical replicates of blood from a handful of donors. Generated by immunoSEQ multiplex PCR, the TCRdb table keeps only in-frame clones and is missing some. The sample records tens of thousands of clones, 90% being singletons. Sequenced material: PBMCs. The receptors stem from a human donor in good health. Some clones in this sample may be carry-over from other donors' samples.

CDR3 amino acids: CASAPWRGADTQYF. Here the CDR3 DNA reads TGTGCCAGTGCTCCCTGGCGCGGCGCAGATACGCAGTATTTT. This chain uses TRBV19 with TRBJ2-3; D not certain. This CDR3 is built from 14 residues. Trimming cost V 8 bases and J 4 bases, with 16 bases left between them. CDR1 is LNHDA and CDR2 is SQIVND in the germline V gene (reference sequence). Full variable domain (outside the CDR3, taken from reference TRBV19 and TRBJ2-3): DGGITQSPKYLFRKEGQNVTLSCEQNLNHDAMYWYRQDPGQGLRLIYYSQIVNDFQKGDIAEGYSVSREKKESFPLTVTSAQKNPTAFYLCASAPWRGADTQYFGPGTRLTVL.

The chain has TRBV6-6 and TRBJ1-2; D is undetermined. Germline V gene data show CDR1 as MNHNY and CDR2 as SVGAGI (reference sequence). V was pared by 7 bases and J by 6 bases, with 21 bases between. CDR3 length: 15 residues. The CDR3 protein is CASTPQAPSTNGYTF. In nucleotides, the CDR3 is TGTGCCAGCACCCCTCAGGCCCCCTCAACGAATGGCTACACCTTC.

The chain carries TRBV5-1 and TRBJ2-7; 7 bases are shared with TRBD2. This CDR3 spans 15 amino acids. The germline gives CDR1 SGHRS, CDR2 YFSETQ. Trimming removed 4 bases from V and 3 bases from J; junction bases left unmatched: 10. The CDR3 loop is CASSAGVLLIYEQYF. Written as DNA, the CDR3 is TGCGCCAGCAGCGCGGGGGTGTTACTTATCTACGAGCAGTACTTC.

The CDR3 coding sequence is TGTGCCAGCAGCCCGGGGGGTCGGACGAATGAAAAACTGTTTTTT. Protein product: CASSPGGRTNEKLFF. V and J are TRBV6-5 and TRBJ1-4, with D tentatively TRBD1 (5 bases). The CDR3 totals 15 residues. V was pared by 6 bases and J by 5 bases, with 16 bases between. The germline V gene encodes CDR1 MNHEY and CDR2 SVGAGI.

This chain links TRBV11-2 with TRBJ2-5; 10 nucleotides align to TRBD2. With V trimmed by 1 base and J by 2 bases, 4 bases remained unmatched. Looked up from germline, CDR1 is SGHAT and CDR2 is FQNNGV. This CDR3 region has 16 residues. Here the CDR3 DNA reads TGTGCCAGCAGCTTAGGGGTAGCGGGGGGACAAGAGACCCAGTACTTC. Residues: CASSLGVAGGQETQYF.

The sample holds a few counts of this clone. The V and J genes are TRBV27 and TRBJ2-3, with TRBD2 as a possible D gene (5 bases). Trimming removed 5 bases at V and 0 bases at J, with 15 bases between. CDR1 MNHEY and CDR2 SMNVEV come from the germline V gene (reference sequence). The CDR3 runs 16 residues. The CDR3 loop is CASSPQWGESTDTQYF. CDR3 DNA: TGTGCCAGCAGTCCCCAATGGGGAGAGAGCACAGATACGCAGTATTTT.

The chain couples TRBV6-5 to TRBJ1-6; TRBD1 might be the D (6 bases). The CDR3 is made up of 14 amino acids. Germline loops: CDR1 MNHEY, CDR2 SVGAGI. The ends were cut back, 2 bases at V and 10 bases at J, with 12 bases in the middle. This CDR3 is CASSYGGLGSPLHF. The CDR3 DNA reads TGTGCCAGCAGTTACGGGGGCTTGGGATCACCCCTCCACTTT.

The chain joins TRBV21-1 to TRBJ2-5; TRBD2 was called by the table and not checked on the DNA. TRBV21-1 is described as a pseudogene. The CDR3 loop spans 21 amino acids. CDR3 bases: TGTGCCAGCAGCAACGGGCCCAAAATCCCGGGACTAGCGGGGGGAAAAGAGACCCAGTACTTC. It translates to CASSNGPKIPGLAGGKETQYF.

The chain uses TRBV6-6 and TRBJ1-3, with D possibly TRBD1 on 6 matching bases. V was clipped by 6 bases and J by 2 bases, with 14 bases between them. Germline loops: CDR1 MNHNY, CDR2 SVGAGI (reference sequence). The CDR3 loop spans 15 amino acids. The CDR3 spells CASRPRGGTGNTIYF. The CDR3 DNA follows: TGTGCCAGCAGACCCCGGGGGGGCACTGGAAACACCATATATTTT.

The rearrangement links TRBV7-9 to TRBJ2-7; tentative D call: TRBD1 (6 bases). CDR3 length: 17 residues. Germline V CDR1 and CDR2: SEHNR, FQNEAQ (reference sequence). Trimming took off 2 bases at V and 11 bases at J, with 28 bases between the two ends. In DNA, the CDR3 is TGTGCCAGCAGCTTACCTCAGGGACAACCAGGGTTACGAGAGAAGTACTTC. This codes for CASSLPQGQPGLREKYF.

CDR3 residues: CASSLGLAGMKDTQYF. In DNA form, the CDR3 reads TGCGCCAGCAGCTTGGGACTAGCGGGTATGAAGGATACGCAGTATTTT. The chain recombines TRBV5-1 with TRBJ2-3, with 10 bases fitting TRBD2. V shed 0 bases and J 6 bases; nucleotides not matched to a gene: 7. From germline, CDR1 is SGHRS and CDR2 YFSETQ. The CDR3 has 16 amino acids.

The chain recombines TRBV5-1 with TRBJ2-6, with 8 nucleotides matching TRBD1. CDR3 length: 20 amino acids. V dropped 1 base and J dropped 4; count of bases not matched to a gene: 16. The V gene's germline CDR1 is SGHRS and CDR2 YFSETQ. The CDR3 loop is CASSLFVRSGGVGGANVLTF. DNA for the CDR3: TGCGCCAGCAGCTTGTTCGTTCGGTCAGGGGGCGTAGGAGGGGCCAACGTCCTGACTTTC.

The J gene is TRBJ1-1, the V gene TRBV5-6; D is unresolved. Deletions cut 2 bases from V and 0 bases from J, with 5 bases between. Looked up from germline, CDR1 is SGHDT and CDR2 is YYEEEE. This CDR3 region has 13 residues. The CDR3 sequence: CASSLQMNTEAFF. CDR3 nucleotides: TGTGCCAGCAGCTTACAGATGAACACTGAAGCTTTCTTT.

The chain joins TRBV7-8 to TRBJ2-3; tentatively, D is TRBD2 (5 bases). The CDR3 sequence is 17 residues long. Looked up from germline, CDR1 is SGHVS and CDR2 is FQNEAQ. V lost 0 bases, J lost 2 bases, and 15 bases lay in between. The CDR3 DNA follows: TGTGCCAGCAGCTTAGCGCGGGCTCCTATGCCCACAGATACGCAGTATTTT. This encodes CASSLARAPMPTDTQYF.

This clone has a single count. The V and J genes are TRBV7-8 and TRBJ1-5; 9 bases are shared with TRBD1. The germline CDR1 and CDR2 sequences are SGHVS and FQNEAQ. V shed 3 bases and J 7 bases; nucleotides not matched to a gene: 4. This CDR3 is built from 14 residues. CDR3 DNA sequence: TGTGCCAGCAGCTTGGACAGGGGTGGACAGCCCCAGCATTTT. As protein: CASSLDRGGQPQHF. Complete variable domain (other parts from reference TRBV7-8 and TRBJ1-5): GAGVSQSPRYKVAKRGQDVALRCDPISGHVSLFWYQQALGQGPEFLTYFQNEAQLDKSGLPSDRFFAERPEGSVSTLKIQRTQQEDSAVYLCASSLDRGGQPQHFGDGTRLSIL.

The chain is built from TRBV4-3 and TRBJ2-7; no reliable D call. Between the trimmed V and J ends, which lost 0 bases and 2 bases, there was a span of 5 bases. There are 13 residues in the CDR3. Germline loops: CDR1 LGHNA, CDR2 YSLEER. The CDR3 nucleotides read TGCGCCAGCAGCCAAGATCCCACCTACGAGCAGTACTTC. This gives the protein CASSQDPTYEQYF.

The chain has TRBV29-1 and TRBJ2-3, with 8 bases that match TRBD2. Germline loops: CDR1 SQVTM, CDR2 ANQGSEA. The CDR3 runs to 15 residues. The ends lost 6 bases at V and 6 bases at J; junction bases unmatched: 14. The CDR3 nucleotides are TGCAGCGTAGCCACCTCTAGCGGGCGATCGGATACGCAGTATTTT. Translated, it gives CSVATSSGRSDTQYF.

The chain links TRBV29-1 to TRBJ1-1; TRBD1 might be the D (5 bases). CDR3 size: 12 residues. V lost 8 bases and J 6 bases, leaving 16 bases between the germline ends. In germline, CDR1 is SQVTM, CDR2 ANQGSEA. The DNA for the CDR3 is TGCAGCCACCGCGGACAAAGCCCTGAAGCTTTCTTT. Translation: CSHRGQSPEAFF.

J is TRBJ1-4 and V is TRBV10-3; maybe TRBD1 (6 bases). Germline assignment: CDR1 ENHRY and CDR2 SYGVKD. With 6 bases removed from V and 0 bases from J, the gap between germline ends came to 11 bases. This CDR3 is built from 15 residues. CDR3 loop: CAISTGLSTNEKLFF. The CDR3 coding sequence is TGTGCCATCAGCACAGGGTTGTCAACTAATGAAAAACTGTTTTTT.

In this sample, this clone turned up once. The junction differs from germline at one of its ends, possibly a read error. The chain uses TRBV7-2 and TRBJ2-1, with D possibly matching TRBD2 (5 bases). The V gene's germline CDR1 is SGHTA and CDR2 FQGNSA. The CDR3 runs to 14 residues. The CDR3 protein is CASSLGLSSNEQFF. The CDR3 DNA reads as TGTGCCAGCAGCCTAGGACTCTCCTCCAATGAGCAGTTCTTC.

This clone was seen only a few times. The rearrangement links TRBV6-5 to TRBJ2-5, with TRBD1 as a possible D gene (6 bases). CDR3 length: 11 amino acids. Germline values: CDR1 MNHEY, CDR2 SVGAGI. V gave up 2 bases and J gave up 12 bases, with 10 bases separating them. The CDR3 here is CASSYDGTKYF. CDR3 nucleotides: TGTGCCAGCAGTTACGACGGGACAAAGTACTTC.